What follows are 32 T cell receptor beta chains derived from one specimen sequenced in a study of blood T cell repertoires in COVID-19. The protocol was immunoSEQ multiplex PCR, while the TCRdb copy is restricted to in-frame clones and leaves out a portion. The top ten hold approximately 8% of the sample, which has 250,000 to 350,000 clones, more than 70% seen once. The sequencing input was peripheral blood. The receptors were gathered from a woman between 50 and 59 years old who had recovered from COVID-19.

The chain links TRBV7-3 to TRBJ2-1; D ambiguous. V was pared by 3 bases and J by 2 bases, with 5 bases between. The germline gives CDR1 SGHTA, CDR2 FQGTGA. This CDR3 is built from 13 residues. CDR3 in amino acids: CASSFGAYNEQFF. CDR3 coding DNA: TGTGCCAGCAGCTTTGGAGCCTACAATGAGCAGTTCTTC.

Only one count was recorded for this clone. The V call is TRBV4-3, the J call TRBJ2-3, with D unclear. This CDR3 is built from 14 residues. V lost 0 bases and J 3 bases, leaving 7 bases between the germline ends. From germline, CDR1 is LGHNA and CDR2 YSLEER. Here the CDR3 DNA reads TGCGCCAGCAGCCAAGATCCCCAGACAGATACGCAGTATTTT. As protein: CASSQDPQTDTQYF.

This clone was seen only once. V is TRBV7-6 and J is TRBJ2-3, with 7 bases lining up with TRBD2. Germline V gene sequence: CDR1 SGHVS, CDR2 FNYEAQ. The J segment lost 6 bases and the V segment lost 1 base, leaving 7 bases of the junction unmatched. The CDR3 has 15 residues. The CDR3 nucleotides are TGTGCCAGCAGCTTAGTGGGAGGGGAGGTTGATACGCAGTATTTT. Translating gives CASSLVGGEVDTQYF.

The gene calls are TRBV4-3 and TRBJ2-3, with unresolved D. CDR3 size: 13 residues. Trimming took 1 base from V and 6 from J, leaving 8 bases between them. Germline V gene data show CDR1 as LGHNA and CDR2 as YSLEER. CDR3 in amino acids: CASSQAPSDTQYF. The CDR3 DNA is TGCGCCAGCAGCCAAGCCCCGTCGGATACGCAGTATTTT.

This clone was observed once. This sequence joins TRBV5-1 and TRBJ2-3; a possible D gene is TRBD2 (5 bases). Germline CDR1 is SGHRS and CDR2 is YFSETQ. With 4 bases removed from V and 0 bases from J, the gap between germline ends came to 12 bases. This CDR3 has 15 amino acids. The CDR3 DNA is TGCGCCAGCAGCCCCGGACTCACTAGCACAGATACGCAGTATTTT. Protein product: CASSPGLTSTDTQYF.

This clone was found once. The rearrangement uses TRBV15 and TRBJ2-7; 7 bases map to TRBD1. This CDR3 region has 15 residues. Losses at the gene ends were 1 base for V and 2 bases for J; bases not matched to a gene: 5. The germline CDR1 and CDR2 sequences are LNHNV and YYDKDF (reference sequence). Written as DNA, the CDR3 is TGTGCCACCAGCAGAGTAGGGCAGGGGGCCTACGAGCAGTACTTC. It encodes CATSRVGQGAYEQYF.

The V call is TRBV29-1, the J call TRBJ2-5, with D perhaps TRBD2 (6 bases). Germline V gene sequence: CDR1 SQVTM, CDR2 ANQGSEA. V lost 6 bases and J lost 5, with 13 bases in between. The length of the CDR3 is 12 residues. CDR3 DNA sequence: TGCAGCGTCCGGGGGTTTAGCGAGACCCAGTACTTC. Its translation: CSVRGFSETQYF.

V is TRBV6-5 and J is TRBJ2-7; 9 bases are shared with TRBD1. The CDR3 totals 14 residues. V was pared by 3 bases and J by 6 bases, with 6 bases of the junction left unmatched. In germline, CDR1 is MNHEY, CDR2 SVGAGI. CDR3: CASSYGTGTTEQYF. The CDR3 nucleotides read TGTGCCAGCAGTTATGGGACAGGGACAACCGAGCAGTACTTC.

V gene TRBV4-2 combines with J gene TRBJ2-7; 16 nucleotides agree with TRBD2. Trimming at V came to 3 bases and at J to 7 bases, leaving 9 bases not matched to a gene. The CDR3 runs to 17 residues. CDR1 is LGHNA, CDR2 YNFKEQ, per germline. As DNA, the CDR3 is TGTGCCAGCAGCCAGGGACTAGCGGGAGGGCCAGAGGGAGAGCAGTACTTC. Amino acids: CASSQGLAGGPEGEQYF.

The chain has TRBV5-6 and TRBJ1-2, with D perhaps matching TRBD1 (5 bases). Germline values: CDR1 SGHDT, CDR2 YYEEEE. The V end lost 4 bases, the J end lost 1 base, and 8 bases lay between the germline ends. The CDR3 is 13 amino acids. The CDR3 region has the DNA TGTGCCAGCAGCCTGACAGATAACTATGGCTACACCTTC. Protein sequence: CASSLTDNYGYTF.

V and J are TRBV3-1 (or the pseudogene TRBV3-2) and TRBJ2-7; D gene uncertain. This CDR3 has 14 residues. From germline, CDR1 is LGHDT and CDR2 YNNKEL (reference sequence). The ends were cut back, 1 base at V and 0 bases at J, with 7 bases in the middle. Here the CDR3 reads CASSQGAFSYEQYF. The CDR3 coding sequence is TGTGCCAGCAGCCAAGGCGCGTTCTCCTACGAGCAGTACTTC.

The chain joins TRBV25-1 to TRBJ2-3, with D unresolved. This CDR3 contains 14 residues. Trimming removed 2 bases at V and 6 bases at J, with 12 bases between. Germline V CDR1 and CDR2: MGHDK, SYGVNS. The DNA of the CDR3 is TGTGCCAGCAGTGAAAATACAGTTTCGGATACGCAGTATTTT. This encodes CASSENTVSDTQYF.

J is TRBJ1-1 and V is TRBV25-1; no definite D call. CDR3 length: 12 residues. V was cut by 5 bases and J by 6 bases, with 10 bases left in between. The germline V gene has CDR1 MGHDK and CDR2 SYGVNS. The CDR3 here is CASSRGLAEAFF. The CDR3, as DNA: TGTGCCAGCAGTCGGGGTCTTGCTGAAGCTTTCTTT. Filled out from reference TRBV25-1 and TRBJ1-1, the complete variable domain reads EADIYQTPRYLVIGTGKKITLECSQTMGHDKMYWYQQDPGMELHLIHYSYGVNSTEKGDLSSESTVSRIRTEHFPLTLESARPSHTSQYLCASSRGLAEAFFGQGTRLTVV.

The chain recombines TRBV6-2 or TRBV6-3 with TRBJ2-7; D ambiguous. This CDR3 spans 12 amino acids. V lost 2 bases, J lost 2 bases, and 4 bases lay in between. CDR1 and CDR2 (germline): MNHEY, SVGEGT. For the CDR3, the DNA is TGTGCCAGCAGTTACCCTGCCTACGAGCAGTACTTC. This sequence encodes CASSYPAYEQYF.

This clone was detected once. This chain uses TRBV5-5 with TRBJ2-5, with 12 nucleotides matching TRBD2. CDR3 size: 15 residues. J lost 4 bases, V lost 3 bases, and 4 bases had no gene match. CDR1 and CDR2 from the germline V gene are SGHKS and YYEKEE (reference sequence). In DNA form, the CDR3 reads TGTGCCAGCAGCTCCGGACTAGCGGGGTTAGAGACCCAGTACTTC. Protein: CASSSGLAGLETQYF.

The chain recombines TRBV3-1 (or the pseudogene TRBV3-2) with TRBJ2-7, with unresolved D. V was shortened by 4 bases and J by 7 bases, with 11 bases between the two germline ends. Germline CDR1 reads LGHDT; CDR2 reads YNNKEL (reference sequence). CDR3 size: 12 residues. CDR3 DNA: TGTGCCAGCAGCCTATGGGCTGCGGAGCAGTACTTC. Translating it yields CASSLWAAEQYF.

In its sample, this clone was seen once. The rearrangement links TRBV6-5 to TRBJ1-1; D gene uncertain. The CDR3 runs to 12 residues. V was trimmed by 7 bases and J by 7 bases, leaving 13 bases between them. Germline V lookup: CDR1 MNHEY, CDR2 SVGAGI. CDR3 in DNA: TGTGCCAGCACCCAGTACCAAATTGAAGCTTTCTTT. Translated: CASTQYQIEAFF.

The chain couples TRBV18 to TRBJ2-7, with 8 nucleotides matching TRBD2. The J segment lost 2 bases and the V segment lost 0 bases, leaving 3 bases of the junction unmatched. From germline, CDR1 is KGHSH and CDR2 LQKENI. This CDR3 region has 15 residues. The CDR3 DNA reads as TGTGCCAGCTCACCACCGTCCGGGGGGGCCTACGAGCAGTACTTC. Protein: CASSPPSGGAYEQYF.

The gene calls are TRBV28 and TRBJ2-1; D is uncertain. The CDR3 is 14 residues long. CDR1 is MDHEN, CDR2 SYDVKM, per germline. V was clipped by 7 bases and J by 4 bases, with 14 bases between them. The CDR3 sequence: CASTLGGEYNEQFF. The CDR3 DNA sequence: TGTGCCAGCACCTTAGGCGGAGAGTACAATGAGCAGTTCTTC. Looking up the rest from reference TRBV28 and TRBJ2-1 gives the full variable domain: DVKVTQSSRYLVKRTGEKVFLECVQDMDHENMFWYRQDPGLGLRLIYFSYDVKMKEKGDIPEGYSVSREKKERFSLILESASTNQTSMYLCASTLGGEYNEQFFGPGTRLTVL.

The chain couples TRBV30 to TRBJ1-2; possibly TRBD1 for D (5 bases). This CDR3 has 11 amino acids. V lost 5 bases to trimming and J lost 4 bases, with 8 bases between them. In germline, CDR1 is GTSNPN, CDR2 SVGIG (reference sequence). The CDR3 region has the DNA TGTGCCTGGTCCCAGGGCTATGGCTACACCTTC. Translation: CAWSQGYGYTF.

The J gene is TRBJ2-1, the V gene TRBV7-3, with 12 positions matching TRBD1. Germline-derived CDR1 and CDR2 are SGHTA and FQGTGA. This CDR3 has 15 residues. After removal of 3 bases from V and 8 bases from J, the junction contained 5 bases not matched to a gene. The DNA of the CDR3 is TGTGCCAGCAGCTTTTCCGGGACAGGGGGCGATGAGCAGTTCTTC. This translates into CASSFSGTGGDEQFF. Full variable domain (outside the CDR3, taken from reference TRBV7-3 and TRBJ2-1): GAGVSQTPSNKVTEKGKYVELRCDPISGHTALYWYRQSLGQGPEFLIYFQGTGAADDSGLPNDRFFAVRPEGSVSTLKIQRTERGDSAVYLCASSFSGTGGDEQFFGPGTRLTVL.

A single count supports this clone. Germline is not matched at one junction end, which may reflect a read error. The V and J genes are TRBV7-9 and TRBJ1-6, with D perhaps matching TRBD1 (5 bases). CDR1 SEHNR and CDR2 FQNEAQ come from the germline V gene (reference sequence). The CDR3 covers 15 residues. The CDR3 DNA reads as TGTGCCAGCAGCCTAGCGGGGGGACGGAATTCACCCCTCCACTTT. This sequence encodes CASSLAGGRNSPLHF.

This chain uses TRBV18 with TRBJ2-2; possibly TRBD2 for D (5 bases). Germline V gives CDR1 KGHSH, CDR2 LQKENI. V lost 0 bases to trimming and J lost 7 bases, with 9 bases between them. The CDR3 has 14 amino acids. Here the CDR3 reads CASSPPGGNGELFF. DNA of the CDR3: TGTGCCAGCTCACCACCAGGAGGAAACGGGGAGCTGTTTTTT.

The gene calls are TRBV7-9 and TRBJ1-1; no clear D. CDR1 and CDR2 from the germline V gene are SEHNR and FQNEAQ (reference sequence). Between the trimmed V and J ends, which lost 1 base and 7 bases, there was a span of 10 bases. This CDR3 is built from 13 residues. This CDR3 reads CASSLGGPNEAFF. DNA for the CDR3: TGTGCCAGCAGCTTAGGCGGGCCTAATGAAGCTTTCTTT.

This chain joins TRBV28 and TRBJ1-3, with TRBD1 as a possible D gene (5 bases). Trimming shortened V by 0 bases and J by 2 bases, and 8 bases separated the two germline ends. The CDR3 loop spans 15 amino acids. The V gene's germline CDR1 is MDHEN and CDR2 SYDVKM. The CDR3 sequence is CASSLWTGAGNTIYF. The CDR3 DNA reads as TGTGCCAGCAGTTTATGGACGGGGGCTGGAAACACCATATATTTT.

This chain links TRBV7-8 with TRBJ1-5; no clear D gene. V was trimmed by 2 bases and J by 6 bases, leaving 8 bases between them. The CDR3 is made up of 13 amino acids. In germline, CDR1 is SGHVS, CDR2 FQNEAQ. The CDR3 DNA reads TGTGCCAGCAGCTTAAGCGTGGGTCAGCCCCAGCATTTT. It codes for CASSLSVGQPQHF.

The V and J genes are TRBV5-6 and TRBJ2-3; 9 bases are shared with TRBD2. CDR1 SGHDT and CDR2 YYEEEE come from the germline V gene. The CDR3 sequence is 16 residues long. V shed 2 bases, J shed 5 bases, and the junction held 9 bases outside the gene matches. The CDR3 region is CASSLYLSGRLDTQYF. For the CDR3, the DNA is TGTGCCAGCAGCTTATACCTAAGCGGGAGGTTAGATACGCAGTATTTT.

V usage is TRBV19 and J usage is TRBJ1-5; possible D gene TRBD1, 5 bases. The germline CDR1 and CDR2 sequences are LNHDA and SQIVND (reference sequence). V gave up 5 bases and J gave up 0 bases, with 11 bases separating them. The length of the CDR3 is 15 residues. The CDR3 sequence: CASSGRTNSNQPQHF. CDR3 DNA sequence: TGTGCCAGTAGTGGGAGGACAAATAGCAATCAGCCCCAGCATTTT.

In this sample, this clone turned up once. V and J are TRBV24-1 and TRBJ2-1, with 7 bases that match TRBD2. Germline V gene data show CDR1 as KGHDR and CDR2 as SFDVKD. Trimming at V came to 7 bases and at J to 4 bases, leaving 9 bases not matched to a gene. The CDR3 runs 15 residues. For the CDR3, the DNA is TGTGCCACCAGCTGGGCTAGCGGATCTTACAATGAGCAGTTCTTC. This encodes CATSWASGSYNEQFF.

The chain employs TRBV23-1 and TRBJ1-5; D is unclear. TRBV23-1 is reported as an ORF; its role is uncertain. This CDR3 contains 15 residues. With 2 bases removed from V and 2 bases from J, the gap between germline ends came to 10 bases. The CDR3 sequence: CASSQPSGGNQPQHF. DNA of the CDR3: TGCGCCAGCAGTCAACCTTCCGGAGGCAATCAGCCCCAGCATTTT.

The chain has TRBV3-1 (or the pseudogene TRBV3-2) and TRBJ2-2, with 7 bases matching TRBD1. CDR1 is LGHDT and CDR2 is YNNKEL in the germline V gene (reference sequence). Unmatched junction bases numbered 8, after V lost 7 bases and J lost 6 bases. The length of the CDR3 is 14 residues. CDR3: CASNQDRWAGELFF. The CDR3 DNA reads as TGTGCCAGCAATCAGGACAGGTGGGCCGGGGAGCTGTTTTTT.

The rearrangement links TRBV2 to TRBJ1-2; 7 bases are a match to TRBD1. CDR1 and CDR2 from the germline V gene are SNHLY and FYNNEI. The ends lost 5 bases at V and 2 bases at J; junction bases unmatched: 2. The CDR3 consists of 13 residues. CDR3 nucleotides: TGTGCCAGCAGTTTCAGGGGGAACTATGGCTACACCTTC. Translated: CASSFRGNYGYTF.